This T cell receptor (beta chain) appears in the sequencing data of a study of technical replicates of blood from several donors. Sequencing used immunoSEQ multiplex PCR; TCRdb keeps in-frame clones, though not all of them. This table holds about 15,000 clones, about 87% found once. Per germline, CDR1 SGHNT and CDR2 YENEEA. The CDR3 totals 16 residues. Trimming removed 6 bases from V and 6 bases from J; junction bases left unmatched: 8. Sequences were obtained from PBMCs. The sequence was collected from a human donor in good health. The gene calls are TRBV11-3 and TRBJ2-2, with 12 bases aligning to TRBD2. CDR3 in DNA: TGTGCCAGCAGACTGACTAGCGGGAGTCTTCCCGGGGAGCTGTTTTTT. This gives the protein CASRLTSGSLPGELFF.